The rows below give T cell receptor beta chains drawn from one sample of a study of cytotoxic CD8 clonotypes in ibrutinib-treated CLL. TCRdb keeps only in-frame clones here, not all; method: immunoSEQ multiplex PCR. The sample holds fewer than 90,000 clones, 68% seen once. The sample here was PBMCs, taken after 12 months of ibrutinib treatment. All receptors derive from a human donor with chronic lymphocytic leukemia. CDR3s include the opening cysteine and the closing phenylalanine or tryptophan. The order of the fields is D gene, J gene, V gene, clone size, CDR3 DNA, CDR3 protein. A D gene is named only where the DNA matches it firmly. Size is stated for part of the rows, as once, few or many counts, or as a class when the clone is expanded.

>TRBD1|TRBJ1-4|TRBV5-4|.
TGTGCCAGCAGCCCGGGCGGGAGCTACAGGGGGCTTACTAATGAAAAACTGTTTTTT
CASSPGGSYRGLTNEKLFF
>.|TRBJ1-1|TRBV4-3|.
TGCGCCAGCAGCCAAGACAGGGACACTGAAGCTTTCTTT
CASSQDRDTEAFF
>.|TRBJ2-1|TRBV5-8|few
TGTGCCAGCAGCCCCCGAGTAGCCGCCAGTTTCAATGAGCAGTTCTTC
CASSPRVAASFNEQFF
>TRBD2|TRBJ2-7|TRBV7-2|few
TGTGCCAGCAGCACGGGACTAGCGGGGGGCCCCCTTTTCCCCGAGCAGTACTTC
CASSTGLAGGPLFPEQYF
>.|TRBJ1-2|TRBV30|.
TGTGCCTGGAGTCAGACTAACTATGGCTACACCTTC
CAWSQTNYGYTF
>.|TRBJ2-3|TRBV7-2|.
TGTGCCAGCAGCTTCGGACGGGACACAGATACGCAGTATTTT
CASSFGRDTDTQYF
>.|TRBJ1-2|TRBV15|.
TGTGCCACCAGCAGAGCCGGGGGCCCCTATGGCTACACCTTC
CATSRAGGPYGYTF
>.|TRBJ1-1|TRBV27|.
TGTGCCAGCAGTTTACAGGGGTACACTGAAGCTTTCTTT
CASSLQGYTEAFF
>TRBD2|TRBJ2-3|TRBV9|.
TGTGCCAGCAGCATCGGGACTAGCGGGGGGGCCACAGATACGCAGTATTTT
CASSIGTSGGATDTQYF
>.|TRBJ1-2|TRBV27|.
TGTGCCAGCAGTTTAAGCAGGGCCACGGACTATGGCTACACCTTC
CASSLSRATDYGYTF
>TRBD1|TRBJ1-3|TRBV30|.
TGTGCCTGGTGCAACTCCAGGGGGACCTCCTCTGGAAACACCATATATTTT
CAWCNSRGTSSGNTIYF
>.|TRBJ2-5|TRBV11-3|.
TGTGCCAGCAGCCCTGGAGGTAACCAAGAGACCCAGTACTTC
CASSPGGNQETQYF
>.|TRBJ2-3|TRBV4-2|.
TGTGCCAGCAGCCAAGAGTGGGGGGACATAGATACGCAGTATTTT
CASSQEWGDIDTQYF
>.|TRBJ1-6|TRBV19|.
TGTGCCAGTAGTATTGGGGCGGTGTATGGTAATTCACCCCTCCACTTT
CASSIGAVYGNSPLHF
>TRBD2|TRBJ2-7|TRBV11-1|.
TGTGCCAGCAGCTGGGGACTAGCGGGGGGTTCCGGCTACGAGCAGTACTTC
CASSWGLAGGSGYEQYF
>.|TRBJ2-2|TRBV5-1|.
TGCGCCAGCAGCTTCGGGGTGCCCAACACCGGGGAGCTGTTTTTT
CASSFGVPNTGELFF
>TRBD1|TRBJ1-1|TRBV18|.
TGTGCCAGCTCACGGACAGGAGACGGTGAAGCTTTCTTT
CASSRTGDGEAFF
>.|TRBJ2-2|TRBV9|once
TGTGCCAGCAGCCTAGCCCCTCAAGTATCCGGGGAGCTGTTTTTT
CASSLAPQVSGELFF
>.|TRBJ2-1|TRBV7-8|.
TGTGCCAGCAGCTTAGGCGGTCCAAACAATGAGCAGTTCTTC
CASSLGGPNNEQFF
>.|TRBJ1-5|TRBV19|.
TGTGCCAGTACCTTCGGACAGTACAATCAGCCCCAGCATTTT
CASTFGQYNQPQHF
>.|TRBJ1-2|TRBV15|.
TGTGCCACCAGCAGAGATGACGTGGAGCCCACCTTC
CATSRDDVEPTF
>TRBD2|TRBJ2-5|TRBV5-4|.
TGTGCCAGCAGCTCTCTGAGGGTAGCGGGTAAAGAGACCCAGTACTTC
CASSSLRVAGKETQYF
>.|TRBJ2-3|TRBV6-1|.
TGTGCCAGCAGTGAATACTCGTTAGGCCTCACAGATACGCAGTATTTT
CASSEYSLGLTDTQYF
>TRBD1|TRBJ2-7|TRBV2|.
TGTGCCAGCAGGGTGGGACAGGGGTCCTACGAGCAGTACTTC
CASRVGQGSYEQYF
>.|TRBJ2-2|TRBV28|.
TGTGCCAGCAGTTTACTGGGTAACACCGGGGAGCTGTTTTTT
CASSLLGNTGELFF
>TRBD1|TRBJ2-2|TRBV28|.
TGTGCCAGCAAAACGGACAGGGCTAACACCGGGGAGCTGTTTTTT
CASKTDRANTGELFF
>TRBD1|TRBJ1-6|TRBV4-3|.
TGCGCCAGCAGCCAAGAAACGGGGACAGGGGCCTCCTATAATTCACCCCTCCACTTT
CASSQETGTGASYNSPLHF
>TRBD2|TRBJ2-1|TRBV7-3|.
TGTGCCAGCAGCTTATCGTCTAGCGGCGACAATGAGCAGTTCTTC
CASSLSSSGDNEQFF
>TRBD1|TRBJ1-2|TRBV9|.
TGTGCCAGCAGCGTTACAGGGGGCGCCGGAGGCTACACCTTC
CASSVTGGAGGYTF
>.|TRBJ2-3|TRBV2|.
TGTGCCAGCAGTGAAGGCAGCACAGATACGCAGTATTTT
CASSEGSTDTQYF
>.|TRBJ2-1|TRBV19|.
TGTGCCAGTAGTAAGAGGGGGGTGTACAATGAGCAGTTCTTC
CASSKRGVYNEQFF